Only one count was recorded for the clone carrying this T cell receptor beta chain. Trimming cost V 5 bases and J 7 bases, with 22 bases left between them. CDR1 SGHRS and CDR2 YFSETQ come from the germline V gene. The length of the CDR3 is 15 residues. Amplification from RNA transcripts yielded the TCR beta CDR3 regions. First-round RT-PCR used HTBI primers; second-round multiplex PCR followed. TCRdb recomputed calls from the multiplex PCR reads with MiXCR, one row per CDR3 protein. This table has some 1.1 million distinct CDR3 sequences, around a third appearing once. This specimen belongs to a study of Graves' ophthalmopathy and Graves' hyperthyroidism.

The TCR sequence derives from an adult man with Graves' hyperthyroidism. This sequence joins TRBV5-1 and TRBJ2-7, with a weak D call TRBD2 (6 bases). Sequencing was performed on peripheral blood or thyroid tissue (not recorded which). The CDR3 nucleotides read TGCGCCAGCAGTCTCTGGGGACTCAGTGGTATGGAGCAGTACTTC. It specifies CASSLWGLSGMEQYF.